The 5 T cell receptor beta chains reported below all come from one sample, sequenced in a study of T cell responses to AZD1222 COVID-19 vaccine. The method was immunoSEQ multiplex PCR; TCRdb's version includes in-frame clones alone and lacks a portion of them. The sample consists of over 95,000 clones, about 85% of them appearing once. This specimen was peripheral blood, taken on day 0 of AZD1222 vaccination. All receptors derive from an adult in good health.

This clone was seen a single time. The rearrangement links TRBV28 to TRBJ1-6; D gene unclear. V was clipped by 3 bases and J by 9 bases, with 12 bases between them. There are 14 residues in the CDR3. Germline CDR1 reads MDHEN; CDR2 reads SYDVKM. The DNA of the CDR3 is TGTGCCAGCAGTTTCTCTCCAAGTCTTTCACCCCTCCACTTT. This translates into CASSFSPSLSPLHF.

The chain recombines TRBV7-3 with TRBJ2-1, with D uncertain. Germline V gene lookup returns CDR1 SGHTA and CDR2 FQGTGA. CDR3 length: 13 residues. Trimming took off 5 bases at V and 4 bases at J, with 9 bases between the two ends. The DNA of the CDR3 is TGTGCCAGCAGCCCACTGGGGTACAATGAGCAGTTCTTC. As protein: CASSPLGYNEQFF. The full variable domain, in which reference TRBV7-3 and TRBJ2-1 provide the parts outside the CDR3, is GAGVSQTPSNKVTEKGKYVELRCDPISGHTALYWYRQSLGQGPEFLIYFQGTGAADDSGLPNDRFFAVRPEGSVSTLKIQRTERGDSAVYLCASSPLGYNEQFFGPGTRLTVL.

The chain joins TRBV20-1 to TRBJ1-2; no clear D. The CDR3 spans 10 residues. With 3 bases removed from V and 7 bases from J, the gap between germline ends came to 6 bases. CDR1 and CDR2 from the germline V gene are DFQATT and SNEGSKA (reference sequence). The chain's CDR3 is CSASWGGYTF. The DNA for the CDR3 is TGCAGTGCTAGTTGGGGTGGCTACACCTTC.

The rearrangement links TRBV4-1 to TRBJ2-1, with D unresolved. The CDR3 loop spans 15 amino acids. V gave up 0 bases and J gave up 2 bases, with 8 bases separating them. The germline CDR1 and CDR2 sequences are MGHRA and YSYEKL. CDR3 sequence (DNA): TGCGCCAGCAGCCAAGAGCAGCAGCCCTACAATGAGCAGTTCTTC. This encodes CASSQEQQPYNEQFF.

The chain combines TRBV7-2 with TRBJ2-1; D unclear. Germline CDR1 is SGHTA and CDR2 is FQGNSA. The CDR3 is 15 residues long. V was trimmed by 5 bases and J by 4 bases, leaving 15 bases between them. As DNA, the CDR3 is TGTGCCAGCAGCCCGGGCCTCCCTATTTACAATGAGCAGTTCTTC. It yields the protein CASSPGLPIYNEQFF. The whole variable domain, remainder taken from reference TRBV7-2 and TRBJ2-1, is GAGVSQSPSNKVTEKGKDVELRCDPISGHTALYWYRQSLGQGLEFLIYFQGNSAPDKSGLPSDRFSAERTGGSVSTLTIQRTQQEDSAVYLCASSPGLPIYNEQFFGPGTRLTVL.